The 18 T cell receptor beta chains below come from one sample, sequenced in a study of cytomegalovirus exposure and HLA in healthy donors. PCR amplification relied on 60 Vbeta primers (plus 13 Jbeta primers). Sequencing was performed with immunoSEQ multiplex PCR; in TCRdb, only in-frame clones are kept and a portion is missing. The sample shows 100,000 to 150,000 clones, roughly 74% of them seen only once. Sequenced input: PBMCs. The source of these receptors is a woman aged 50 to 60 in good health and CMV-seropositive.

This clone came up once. The CDR3 DNA is TGTGCCAGCAGGGGGGACAGAAACTCCTACGAGCAGTACTTC. This translates into CASRGDRNSYEQYF. The chain employs TRBV2 and TRBJ2-7, with 7 nucleotides matching TRBD1. V was clipped by 6 bases and J by 0 bases; unmatched bases: 5. Per germline, CDR1 SNHLY and CDR2 FYNNEI. This CDR3 contains 14 residues.

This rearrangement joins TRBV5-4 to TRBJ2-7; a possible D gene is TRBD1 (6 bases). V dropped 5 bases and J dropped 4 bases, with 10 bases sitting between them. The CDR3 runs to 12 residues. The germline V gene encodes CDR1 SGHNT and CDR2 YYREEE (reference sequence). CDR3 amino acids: CASSFQGYEQYF. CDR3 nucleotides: TGTGCCAGCAGTTTTCAGGGGTACGAGCAGTACTTC.

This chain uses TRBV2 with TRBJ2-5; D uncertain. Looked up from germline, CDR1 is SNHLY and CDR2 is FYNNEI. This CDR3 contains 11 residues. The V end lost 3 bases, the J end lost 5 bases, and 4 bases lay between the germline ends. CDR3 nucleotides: TGTGCCAGCAGTGATCTGGAGACCCAGTACTTC. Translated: CASSDLETQYF.

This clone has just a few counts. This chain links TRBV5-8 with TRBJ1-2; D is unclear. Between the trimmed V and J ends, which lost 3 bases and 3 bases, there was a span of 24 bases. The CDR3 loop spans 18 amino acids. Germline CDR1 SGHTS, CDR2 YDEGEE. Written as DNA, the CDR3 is TGTGCCAGCAGCTCTCCTAGCCAGACACGGGCGTTATACTATGGCTACACCTTC. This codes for CASSSPSQTRALYYGYTF. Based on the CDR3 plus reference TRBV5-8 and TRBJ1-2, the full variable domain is EAGVTQSPTHLIKTRGQQATLRCSPISGHTSVYWYQQALGLGLQFLLWYDEGEERNRGNFPPRFSGRQFPNYSSELNVNALELEDSALYLCASSSPSQTRALYYGYTFGSGTRLTVV.

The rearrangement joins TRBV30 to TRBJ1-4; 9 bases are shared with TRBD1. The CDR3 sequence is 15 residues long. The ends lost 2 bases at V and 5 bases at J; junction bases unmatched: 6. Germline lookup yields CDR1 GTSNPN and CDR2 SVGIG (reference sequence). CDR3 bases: TGTGCCTGGAGTAGGGACAGGGAAGTCAATGAAAAACTGTTTTTT. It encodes CAWSRDREVNEKLFF. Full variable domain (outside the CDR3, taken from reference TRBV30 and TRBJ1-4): SQTIHQWPATLVQPVGSPLSLECTVEGTSNPNLYWYRQAAGRGLQLLFYSVGIGQISSEVPQNLSASRPQDRQFILSSKKLLLSDSGFYLCAWSRDREVNEKLFFGSGTQLSVL.

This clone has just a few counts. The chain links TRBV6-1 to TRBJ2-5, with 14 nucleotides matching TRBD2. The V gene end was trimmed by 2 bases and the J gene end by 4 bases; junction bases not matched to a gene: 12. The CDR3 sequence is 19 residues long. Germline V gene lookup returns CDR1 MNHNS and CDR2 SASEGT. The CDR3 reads CASSERLAGGSSYIETQYF. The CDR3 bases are TGTGCCAGCAGTGAACGACTAGCGGGGGGGTCGAGTTATATAGAGACCCAGTACTTC.

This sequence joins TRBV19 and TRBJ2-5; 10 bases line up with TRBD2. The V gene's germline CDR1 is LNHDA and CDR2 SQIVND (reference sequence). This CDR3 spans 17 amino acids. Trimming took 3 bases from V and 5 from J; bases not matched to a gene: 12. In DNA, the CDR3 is TGTGCCAGTAGTATCCGGGGCATAGCGGGGGGACCGGAGACCCAGTACTTC. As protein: CASSIRGIAGGPETQYF.

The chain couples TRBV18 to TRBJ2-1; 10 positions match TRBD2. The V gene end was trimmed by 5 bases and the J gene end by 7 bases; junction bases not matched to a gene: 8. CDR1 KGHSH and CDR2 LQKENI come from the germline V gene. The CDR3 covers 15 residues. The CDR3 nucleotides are TGTGCCAGCTCAGTCAGCGGGGGGGCCTTGAATGAGCAGTTCTTC. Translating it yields CASSVSGGALNEQFF.

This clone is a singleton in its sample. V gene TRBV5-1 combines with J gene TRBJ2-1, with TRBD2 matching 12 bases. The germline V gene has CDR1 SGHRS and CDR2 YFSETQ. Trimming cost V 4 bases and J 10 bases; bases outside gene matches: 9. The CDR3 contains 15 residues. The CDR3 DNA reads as TGCGCCAGCAGCCTGTATGCTAGCGGGGGGGGCGAGCAGTTCTTC. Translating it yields CASSLYASGGGEQFF.

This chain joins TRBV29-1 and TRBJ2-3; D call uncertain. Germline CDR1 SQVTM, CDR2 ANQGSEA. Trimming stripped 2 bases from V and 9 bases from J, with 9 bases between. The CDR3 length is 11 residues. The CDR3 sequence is CSVEQESTQYF. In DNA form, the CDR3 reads TGCAGCGTTGAACAGGAAAGCACGCAGTATTTT.

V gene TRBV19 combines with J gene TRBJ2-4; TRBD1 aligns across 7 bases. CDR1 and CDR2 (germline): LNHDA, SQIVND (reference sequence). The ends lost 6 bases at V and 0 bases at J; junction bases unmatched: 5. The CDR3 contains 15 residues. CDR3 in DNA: TGTGCCAGTAGCCCGGGACAGCAAGCCAAAAACATTCAGTACTTC. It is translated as CASSPGQQAKNIQYF.

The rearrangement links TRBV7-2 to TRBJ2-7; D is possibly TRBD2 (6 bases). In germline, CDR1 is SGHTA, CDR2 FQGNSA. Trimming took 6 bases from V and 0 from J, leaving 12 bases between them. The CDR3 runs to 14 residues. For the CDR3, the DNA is TGTGCCAGCAGTTACTTGCGGGGCTCCTACGAGCAGTACTTC. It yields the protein CASSYLRGSYEQYF.

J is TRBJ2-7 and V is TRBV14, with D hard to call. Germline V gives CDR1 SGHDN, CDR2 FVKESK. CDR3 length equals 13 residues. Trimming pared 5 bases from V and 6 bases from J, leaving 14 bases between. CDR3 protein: CASSGLAAGEQYF. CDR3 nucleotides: TGTGCCAGCAGCGGCCTGGCTGCAGGCGAGCAGTACTTC.

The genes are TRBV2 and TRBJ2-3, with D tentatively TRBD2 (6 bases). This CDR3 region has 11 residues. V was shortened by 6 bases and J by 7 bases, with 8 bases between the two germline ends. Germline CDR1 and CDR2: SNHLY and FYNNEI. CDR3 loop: CASRGGYTQYF. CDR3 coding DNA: TGTGCCAGCAGGGGGGGTTATACGCAGTATTTT. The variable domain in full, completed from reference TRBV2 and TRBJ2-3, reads EPEVTQTPSHQVTQMGQEVILRCVPISNHLYFYWYRQILGQKVEFLVSFYNNEISEKSEIFDDQFSVERPDGSNFTLKIRSTKLEDSAMYFCASRGGYTQYFGPGTRLTVL.

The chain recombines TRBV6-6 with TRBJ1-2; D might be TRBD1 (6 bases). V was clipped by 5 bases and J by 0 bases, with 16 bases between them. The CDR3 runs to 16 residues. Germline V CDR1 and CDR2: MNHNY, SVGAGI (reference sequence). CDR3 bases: TGTGCCAGCAGTCCCCGGGACAACGTGGCTAACTATGGCTACACCTTC. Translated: CASSPRDNVANYGYTF.

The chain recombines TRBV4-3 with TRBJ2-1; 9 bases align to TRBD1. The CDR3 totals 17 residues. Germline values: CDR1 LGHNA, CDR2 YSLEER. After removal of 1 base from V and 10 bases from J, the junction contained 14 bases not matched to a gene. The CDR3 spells CASSQGRPGQGPREQFF. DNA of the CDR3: TGCGCCAGCAGCCAAGGCCGACCGGGACAGGGCCCCAGGGAGCAGTTCTTC.

CDR3 in DNA: TGTGCCAGCTCCCTCATACAGGGGTCCCCGGGTGAAGCTTTCTTT. It specifies CASSLIQGSPGEAFF. The J gene is TRBJ1-1, the V gene TRBV18; TRBD1 agrees at 7 bases. Germline-derived CDR1 and CDR2 are KGHSH and LQKENI. The CDR3 runs to 15 residues. V was pared by 6 bases and J by 7 bases, with 14 bases of the junction left unmatched.

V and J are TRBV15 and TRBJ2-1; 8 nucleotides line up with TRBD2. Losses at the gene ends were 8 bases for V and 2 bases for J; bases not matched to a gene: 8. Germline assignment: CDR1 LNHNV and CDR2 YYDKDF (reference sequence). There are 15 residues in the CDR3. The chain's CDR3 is CATEYRGGPYNEQFF. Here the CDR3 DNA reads TGTGCCACCGAATACCGCGGGGGGCCCTACAATGAGCAGTTCTTC.